This T cell receptor (beta chain) is drawn from a study of shared clonotypes between healthy human individuals. In this sample, this clone turned up once. TCRdb's copy holds only in-frame clones and misses some; the assay was immunoSEQ multiplex PCR. Found here are approximately 2.3 million clones, over 90% of them singletons; the top ten hold about 0.39%. Germline V gene lookup returns CDR1 MDHEN and CDR2 SYDVKM. With 6 bases clipped from V and 5 bases from J, the junction kept 12 bases outside the gene matches. This CDR3 spans 15 amino acids. The sequenced sample was naive CD4+ T cells from PBMCs. Subset meaning: CD45RA+ positively selected. The receptor's source is a man aged 18 to 35 in good health. Some clones in this sample may be carry-over from other donors' samples. This chain joins TRBV28 and TRBJ1-2; 7 bases fit TRBD1. CDR3 sequence (DNA): TGTGCCAGCAGAGCAGGGGGTGGGGTGGGGTATGGCTACACCTTC. Its translation: CASRAGGGVGYGYTF.